This entry lists 8 T cell receptor beta chains sequenced from one sample in a study of blood T cell repertoires in COVID-19. The table came from immunoSEQ multiplex PCR; TCRdb's copy has only in-frame clones and leaves some out. The sample has 43,000 or so clones, approximately 90% seen once. Input material: peripheral blood. These TCRs come from an elderly woman with active COVID-19.

The chain uses TRBV19 and TRBJ1-5; 9 bases match TRBD1. Trimming took 2 bases from V and 0 from J; bases not matched to a gene: 8. Germline CDR1 LNHDA, CDR2 SQIVND (reference sequence). This CDR3 comprises 18 residues. CDR3 sequence (DNA): TGTGCCAGTAGTATATCCGGGACAGGGAGGTATAGCAATCAGCCCCAGCATTTT. Protein sequence: CASSISGTGRYSNQPQHF.

The chain uses TRBV5-6 and TRBJ2-7, with TRBD1 matching over 8 bases. Germline values: CDR1 SGHDT, CDR2 YYEEEE. The trim removed 3 bases at V and 6 bases at J, leaving 8 bases unmatched. CDR3 length: 14 amino acids. The CDR3 loop is CASSSGTGHREQYF. CDR3 bases: TGTGCCAGCAGCTCCGGGACAGGTCATCGCGAGCAGTACTTC. Based on the CDR3 plus reference TRBV5-6 and TRBJ2-7, the full variable domain is DAGVTQSPTHLIKTRGQQVTLRCSPKSGHDTVSWYQQALGQGPQFIFQYYEEEERQRGNFPDRFSGHQFPNYSSELNVNALLLGDSALYLCASSSGTGHREQYFGPGTRLTVT.

This chain's CDR3 is CASTKRGGPNEQFF. DNA of the CDR3: TGTGCCAGCACCAAGCGGGGGGGCCCCAATGAGCAGTTCTTC. The genes are TRBV5-6 and TRBJ2-1, with 10 bases fitting TRBD2. The trim removed 6 bases at V and 6 bases at J, leaving 6 bases unmatched. Germline V lookup: CDR1 SGHDT, CDR2 YYEEEE. This CDR3 contains 14 residues. The complete variable domain, with remaining parts taken from reference TRBV5-6 and TRBJ2-1, reads DAGVTQSPTHLIKTRGQQVTLRCSPKSGHDTVSWYQQALGQGPQFIFQYYEEEERQRGNFPDRFSGHQFPNYSSELNVNALLLGDSALYLCASTKRGGPNEQFFGPGTRLTVL.

V usage is TRBV19 and J usage is TRBJ2-3, with TRBD2 matching 11 bases. The germline gives CDR1 LNHDA, CDR2 SQIVND (reference sequence). The CDR3 is made up of 16 amino acids. The trim removed 9 bases at V and 2 bases at J, leaving 10 bases unmatched. CDR3 sequence (DNA): TGTGCCAGCGTTGGGGCTAGCGGGGGGAACACAGATACGCAGTATTTT. Translating gives CASVGASGGNTDTQYF.

The rearrangement links TRBV6-5 to TRBJ1-1; 7 bases align to TRBD1. Germline CDR1 reads MNHEY; CDR2 reads SVGAGI. The CDR3 spans 13 residues. J was trimmed by 8 bases and V by 2 bases; bases with no gene match: 5. The CDR3: CASSYRGRGEAFF. The CDR3 nucleotides are TGTGCCAGCAGTTACAGGGGGCGGGGAGAAGCTTTCTTT.

The chain couples TRBV6-1 to TRBJ1-4; 7 nucleotides match TRBD1. The germline CDR1 and CDR2 sequences are MNHNS and SASEGT. After removal of 3 bases from V and 7 bases from J, the junction contained 2 bases not matched to a gene. The CDR3 loop spans 13 amino acids. For the CDR3, the DNA is TGTGCCAGCAGTGAGGCAGGGGGTGAAAAACTGTTTTTT. This encodes CASSEAGGEKLFF.

The chain uses TRBV6-6 and TRBJ1-1; 7 bases are shared with TRBD1. Trimming cost V 4 bases and J 0 bases; bases outside gene matches: 5. This CDR3 region has 15 residues. Per the germline V gene, CDR1 is MNHNY and CDR2 is SVGAGI (reference sequence). The CDR3 sequence: CASSWTGSMNTEAFF. In DNA, the CDR3 is TGTGCCAGCAGTTGGACAGGAAGCATGAACACTGAAGCTTTCTTT.

The chain carries TRBV29-1 and TRBJ2-4; D is possibly TRBD1 (5 bases). V lost 5 bases and J 0 bases, leaving 8 bases between the germline ends. The CDR3 contains 13 residues. Germline V gives CDR1 SQVTM, CDR2 ANQGSEA. The CDR3 loop reads CSVRGSAKNIQYF. The CDR3 nucleotides are TGCAGCGTTAGGGGATCAGCCAAAAACATTCAGTACTTC. Full variable domain (missing parts from reference TRBV29-1 and TRBJ2-4): SAVISQKPSRDICQRGTSLTIQCQVDSQVTMMFWYRQQPGQSLTLIATANQGSEATYESGFVIDKFPISRPNLTFSTLTVSNMSPEDSSIYLCSVRGSAKNIQYFGAGTRLSVL.